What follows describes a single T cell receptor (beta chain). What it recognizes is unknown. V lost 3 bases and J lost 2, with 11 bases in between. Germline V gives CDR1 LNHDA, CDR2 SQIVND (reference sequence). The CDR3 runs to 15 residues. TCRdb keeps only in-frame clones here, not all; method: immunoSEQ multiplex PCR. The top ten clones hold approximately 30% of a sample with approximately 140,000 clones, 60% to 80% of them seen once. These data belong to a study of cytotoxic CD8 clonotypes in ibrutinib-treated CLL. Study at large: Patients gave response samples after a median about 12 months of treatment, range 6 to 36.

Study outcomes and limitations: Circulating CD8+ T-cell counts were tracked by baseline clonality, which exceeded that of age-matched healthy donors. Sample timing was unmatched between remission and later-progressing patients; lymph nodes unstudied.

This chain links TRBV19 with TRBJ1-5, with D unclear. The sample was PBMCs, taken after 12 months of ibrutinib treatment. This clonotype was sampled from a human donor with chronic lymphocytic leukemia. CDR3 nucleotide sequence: TGTGCCAGTAGTATCATGGGATTGGGCAATCAGCCCCAGCATTTT. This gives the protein CASSIMGLGNQPQHF.